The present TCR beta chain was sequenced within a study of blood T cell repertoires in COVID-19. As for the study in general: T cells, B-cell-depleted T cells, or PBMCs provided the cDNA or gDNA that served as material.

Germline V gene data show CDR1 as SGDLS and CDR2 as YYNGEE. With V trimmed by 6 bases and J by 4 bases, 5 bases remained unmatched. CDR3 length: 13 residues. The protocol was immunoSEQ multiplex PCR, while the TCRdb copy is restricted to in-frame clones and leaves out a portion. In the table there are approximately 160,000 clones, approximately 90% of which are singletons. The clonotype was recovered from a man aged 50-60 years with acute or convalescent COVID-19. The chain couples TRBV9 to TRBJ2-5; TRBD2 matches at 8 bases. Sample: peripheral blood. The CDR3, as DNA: TGTGCCAGCACGGCGGGGGGTTCAGAGACCCAGTACTTC. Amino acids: CASTAGGSETQYF.